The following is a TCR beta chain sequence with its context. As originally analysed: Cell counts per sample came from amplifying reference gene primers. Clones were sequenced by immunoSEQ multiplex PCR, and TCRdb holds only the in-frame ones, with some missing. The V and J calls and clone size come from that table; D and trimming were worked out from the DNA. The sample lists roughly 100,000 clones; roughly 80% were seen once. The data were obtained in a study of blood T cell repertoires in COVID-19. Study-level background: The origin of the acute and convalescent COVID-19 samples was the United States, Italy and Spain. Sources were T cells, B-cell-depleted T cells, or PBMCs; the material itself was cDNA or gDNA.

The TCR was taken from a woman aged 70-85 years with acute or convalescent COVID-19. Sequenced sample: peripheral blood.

The CDR3 nucleotides read TGTGCCAGCAGTGAAGCAGGGACAGGTCGCAATGAGCAGTTCTTC. It yields the protein CASSEAGTGRNEQFF. This chain links TRBV2 with TRBJ2-1; 8 positions agree with TRBD1. V lost 0 bases to trimming and J lost 6 bases; unmatched junction nucleotides: 4. Germline V lookup: CDR1 SNHLY, CDR2 FYNNEI. CDR3 length: 15 residues.